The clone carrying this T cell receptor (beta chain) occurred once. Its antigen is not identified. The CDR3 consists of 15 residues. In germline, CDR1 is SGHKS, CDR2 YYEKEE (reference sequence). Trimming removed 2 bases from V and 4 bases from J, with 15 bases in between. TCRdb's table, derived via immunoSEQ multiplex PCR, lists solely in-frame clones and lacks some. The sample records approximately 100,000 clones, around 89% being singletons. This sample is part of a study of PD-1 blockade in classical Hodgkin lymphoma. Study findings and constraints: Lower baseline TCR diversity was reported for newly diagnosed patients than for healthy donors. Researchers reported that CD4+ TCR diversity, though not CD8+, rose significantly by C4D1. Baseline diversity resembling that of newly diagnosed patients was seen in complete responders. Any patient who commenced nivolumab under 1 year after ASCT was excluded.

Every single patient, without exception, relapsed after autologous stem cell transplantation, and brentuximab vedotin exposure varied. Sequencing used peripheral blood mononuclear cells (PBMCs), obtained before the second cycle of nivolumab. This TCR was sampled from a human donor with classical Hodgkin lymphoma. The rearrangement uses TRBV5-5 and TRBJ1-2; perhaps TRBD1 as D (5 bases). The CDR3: CASSFSPVGVYGYTF. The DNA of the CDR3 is TGTGCCAGCAGCTTCTCCCCGGTGGGGGTCTATGGCTACACCTTC.